This TCR beta chain was found in a study of T cell repertoires in cytomegalovirus infection. Deletions cut 7 bases from V and 2 bases from J, with 16 bases between. In germline, CDR1 is MDHEN, CDR2 SYDVKM. The CDR3 totals 15 residues. This clonotype was detected once. Each CDR3 protein gets one entry after TCRdb re-called the reads with MiXCR. The table has about 680,000 distinct CDR3 sequences, 20% to 25% seen once. The material sequenced was CD8+ T cells from PBMCs. This receptor was taken from a human donor in good health (CMV status not recorded). Some clones in this sample may be carry-over from other donors' samples. The J gene is TRBJ2-3, the V gene TRBV28, with a tentative D call TRBD2 (5 bases). In nucleotides, the CDR3 is TGTGCCAGCAAAAGTTCGGAGGAAGTCACAGATACGCAGTATTTT. This gives the protein CASKSSEEVTDTQYF.